This entry features one T cell receptor beta chain sequence. Its antigen is not identified. Sequence data for DNA of cultured CD4+ T cells were generated by the Oncomine TCR Beta short-read assay. TCRdb called the PCR reads again in MiXCR, with one record for every CDR3 protein. The table has about 21,000 distinct CDR3 sequences, 45% to 50% seen once; the top ten hold more than 4%. Looked up from germline, CDR1 is DFQATT and CDR2 is SNEGSKA (reference sequence). V was pared by 3 bases and J by 0 bases, with 2 bases between. There are 11 residues in the CDR3. Treatment meaning: approximately nine-day PBMC culture with coronavirus spike peptide pools or control peptides (ViraFEST assay). TCR sequencing followed the expansion of antigen-specific T cells with peptide pools in ViraFEST. This entry is derived from a study of vaccination and CD4 T cells after COVID-19. As for the study in general: Six males and four females constituted the convalescent cohort, two of whom were Hispanic. General study points: Median SARS-CoV-2-reactive clonotype numbers went from roughly 19 to 38; this increase was not significant. Looking at convalescent patients, a median around 83% of reactive clones were present only post-vaccination.

The receptor's source is a human donor who had recovered from COVID-19. The chain carries TRBV20-1 and TRBJ1-1; D gene unclear. Specimen: CD4+ T cells from blood, cultured in vitro, collected before SARS-CoV-2 vaccination. For the CDR3, the DNA is TGCAGTGCTAGGCTGAACACTGAAGCTTTCTTT. Translation gives CSARLNTEAFF.